Listed below are T cell receptor beta chains from one sample, sequenced in a study of blood T cell repertoires in COVID-19. This table comes from immunoSEQ multiplex PCR, and its TCRdb copy is limited to in-frame clones, with some not included. Of approximately 300,000 clones listed, roughly 90% are singletons. The sample comprised PBMCs or T cells enriched from blood (not recorded which). Receptors were obtained from a man in his sixties who had recovered from COVID-19. Both conserved end residues are part of each CDR3. D genes are given only for firm matches. Some rows mark clone size as missing; the rest say once, few, many or name a class of expanded clone.

v_gene: TRBV5-4
abundance: .
d_gene: .
j_gene: TRBJ2-5
CDR3aa: CASSTSGHETQYF
CDR3nt: TGTGCCAGCAGCACGAGTGGGCATGAGACCCAGTACTTC

v_gene: TRBV9
abundance: .
d_gene: .
j_gene: TRBJ2-2
CDR3aa: CASSGLVIVDTGELFF
CDR3nt: TGTGCCAGCAGCGGGTTAGTAATAGTCGACACCGGGGAGCTGTTTTTT

v_gene: TRBV28
abundance: .
d_gene: .
j_gene: TRBJ1-6
CDR3aa: CASTPPGVALPNSPLHF
CDR3nt: TGTGCCAGCACTCCTCCCGGGGTTGCCCTACCCAATTCACCCCTCCACTTT

v_gene: TRBV5-6
abundance: once
d_gene: TRBD2
j_gene: TRBJ2-5
CDR3aa: CASSLIRTSNDGGQETQYF
CDR3nt: TGTGCCAGCAGCTTGATTCGGACTAGCAACGATGGGGGGCAAGAGACCCAGTACTTC

v_gene: TRBV6-5
abundance: .
d_gene: .
j_gene: TRBJ1-6
CDR3aa: CASSYSTSPLHF
CDR3nt: TGTGCCAGCAGTTACTCGACATCACCCCTCCACTTT

v_gene: TRBV6-6
abundance: .
d_gene: .
j_gene: TRBJ1-5
CDR3aa: CASTGGQGRNQPQHF
CDR3nt: TGTGCCAGCACCGGGGGGCAGGGACGCAATCAGCCCCAGCATTTT

v_gene: TRBV19
abundance: .
d_gene: .
j_gene: TRBJ1-2
CDR3aa: CASTASGLNYGYTF
CDR3nt: TGTGCCAGTACCGCATCGGGACTAAACTATGGCTACACCTTC

v_gene: TRBV4-1
abundance: .
d_gene: .
j_gene: TRBJ1-1
CDR3aa: CASSQGPSRGVTEAFF
CDR3nt: TGCGCCAGCAGCCAAGGGCCCTCCAGGGGTGTGACTGAAGCTTTCTTT

v_gene: TRBV27
abundance: .
d_gene: .
j_gene: TRBJ1-3
CDR3aa: CASRSDPGNTIYF
CDR3nt: TGTGCCAGCAGGTCAGATCCTGGAAACACCATATATTTT

v_gene: TRBV4-3
abundance: .
d_gene: TRBD2
j_gene: TRBJ2-1
CDR3aa: CASSPRPSGRTGEQFF
CDR3nt: TGCGCCAGCAGCCCCCGCCCCAGCGGGAGAACTGGTGAGCAGTTCTTC

v_gene: TRBV19
abundance: .
d_gene: .
j_gene: TRBJ2-1
CDR3aa: CASRFGGSYNEQFF
CDR3nt: TGTGCCAGCCGTTTCGGCGGCTCCTACAATGAGCAGTTCTTC

v_gene: TRBV2
abundance: once
d_gene: TRBD1
j_gene: TRBJ1-5
CDR3aa: CASGTGRGQPQHF
CDR3nt: TGTGCCAGCGGGACAGGGCGGGGTCAGCCCCAGCATTTT

v_gene: TRBV19
abundance: once
d_gene: TRBD1
j_gene: TRBJ1-2
CDR3aa: CASRQDRAFNYGYTF
CDR3nt: TGTGCCAGTAGGCAGGACAGGGCATTTAACTATGGCTACACCTTC

v_gene: TRBV9
abundance: .
d_gene: TRBD1
j_gene: TRBJ2-7
CDR3aa: CASSVGDSLSWEQYF
CDR3nt: TGTGCCAGCAGCGTAGGGGACAGCTTATCGTGGGAGCAGTACTTC

v_gene: TRBV4-2
abundance: .
d_gene: .
j_gene: TRBJ2-7
CDR3aa: CASSQAPPSQAPYEQYF
CDR3nt: TGTGCCAGCAGCCAAGCTCCCCCTTCCCAGGCCCCCTACGAGCAGTACTTC

v_gene: TRBV15
abundance: .
d_gene: TRBD2
j_gene: TRBJ2-2
CDR3aa: CATSRRGDHTGELFF
CDR3nt: TGTGCCACCAGCAGGCGGGGGGATCACACCGGGGAGCTGTTTTTT

v_gene: TRBV5-1
abundance: once
d_gene: .
j_gene: TRBJ1-4
CDR3aa: CASAQQPTNEKLFF
CDR3nt: TGCGCCAGCGCTCAACAGCCAACTAATGAAAAACTGTTTTTT

v_gene: TRBV5-4
abundance: .
d_gene: TRBD2
j_gene: TRBJ2-5
CDR3aa: CASSQRTSGVPGTQYF
CDR3nt: TGTGCCAGCAGCCAGCGGACTAGCGGGGTCCCGGGGACCCAGTACTTC

v_gene: TRBV6-1
abundance: once
d_gene: .
j_gene: TRBJ1-1
CDR3aa: CASSGRERLGGTEAFF
CDR3nt: TGTGCCAGCAGTGGGAGAGAGCGACTGGGGGGGACCGAAGCTTTCTTT

v_gene: TRBV5-1
abundance: once
d_gene: .
j_gene: TRBJ1-1
CDR3aa: CASSFRTLAEAFF
CDR3nt: TGCGCCAGCAGCTTCCGGACTTTGGCTGAAGCTTTCTTT

v_gene: TRBV2
abundance: .
d_gene: TRBD2
j_gene: TRBJ2-1
CDR3aa: CASSGGAGAAYNEQFF
CDR3nt: TGTGCCAGCAGTGGAGGCGCGGGAGCAGCTTACAATGAGCAGTTCTTC

v_gene: TRBV4-2
abundance: .
d_gene: .
j_gene: TRBJ1-1
CDR3aa: CASSLGGGSGTEAFF
CDR3nt: TGTGCCAGCAGCCTAGGAGGGGGTAGCGGGACTGAAGCTTTCTTT

v_gene: TRBV11-1
abundance: .
d_gene: TRBD1
j_gene: TRBJ2-3
CDR3aa: CASSSGTGNTDTQYF
CDR3nt: TGTGCCAGCAGCTCCGGGACAGGGAACACAGATACGCAGTATTTT

v_gene: TRBV5-8
abundance: once
d_gene: TRBD2
j_gene: TRBJ2-1
CDR3aa: CASSPGLALRNEQFF
CDR3nt: TGTGCCAGCAGCCCGGGACTAGCGCTGAGAAATGAGCAGTTCTTC

v_gene: TRBV7-7
abundance: .
d_gene: .
j_gene: TRBJ2-7
CDR3aa: CASSFGRGPTYEQYF
CDR3nt: TGTGCTAGCAGCTTCGGCAGGGGCCCAACCTACGAGCAGTACTTC

v_gene: TRBV27
abundance: .
d_gene: TRBD1
j_gene: TRBJ2-7
CDR3aa: CASSLTGTGIYEQYF
CDR3nt: TGTGCCAGCAGTCTAACCGGGACAGGGATTTACGAGCAGTACTTC

v_gene: TRBV5-1
abundance: few
d_gene: TRBD1
j_gene: TRBJ1-3
CDR3aa: CASSLNRGRNTIYF
CDR3nt: TGCGCCAGCAGTCTTAACAGGGGACGAAACACCATATATTTT

v_gene: TRBV24-1
abundance: .
d_gene: TRBD2
j_gene: TRBJ2-3
CDR3aa: CATSDKIHPSGRSDTQYF
CDR3nt: TGTGCCACCAGTGATAAAATCCACCCTAGCGGGAGGTCAGATACGCAGTATTTT

v_gene: TRBV5-4
abundance: .
d_gene: TRBD1
j_gene: TRBJ1-4
CDR3aa: CASSLRTGGNEKLFF
CDR3nt: TGTGCCAGCAGCCTAAGGACAGGGGGAAATGAAAAACTGTTTTTT

v_gene: TRBV4-1
abundance: .
d_gene: TRBD2
j_gene: TRBJ2-3
CDR3aa: CASSQRLAGGRETDTQYF
CDR3nt: TGCGCCAGCAGCCAAAGATTAGCGGGAGGTCGGGAGACAGATACGCAGTATTTT

v_gene: TRBV10-1
abundance: few
d_gene: TRBD1
j_gene: TRBJ2-2
CDR3aa: CASSTDQGAVNTGELFF
CDR3nt: TGCGCCAGCAGTACAGATCAGGGGGCAGTGAACACCGGGGAGCTGTTTTTT

v_gene: TRBV6-6
abundance: .
d_gene: TRBD1
j_gene: TRBJ1-2
CDR3aa: CASSYSPGQGYGYTF
CDR3nt: TGTGCCAGCAGTTACTCGCCCGGACAGGGATATGGCTACACCTTC

v_gene: TRBV18
abundance: .
d_gene: TRBD2
j_gene: TRBJ2-5
CDR3aa: CASSRTSGALRETQYF
CDR3nt: TGTGCCAGCTCACGGACTAGCGGGGCCCTGAGAGAGACCCAGTACTTC

v_gene: TRBV3-1/TRBV3-2
abundance: .
d_gene: .
j_gene: TRBJ2-7
CDR3aa: CASSQDLREQYF
CDR3nt: TGTGCCAGCAGCCAAGATCTGCGCGAGCAGTACTTC

v_gene: TRBV3-1/TRBV3-2
abundance: once
d_gene: .
j_gene: TRBJ2-1
CDR3aa: CASTKQQGRLYNEQFF
CDR3nt: TGTGCCAGCACAAAGCAGCAGGGGAGACTTTACAATGAGCAGTTCTTC

v_gene: TRBV7-9
abundance: .
d_gene: .
j_gene: TRBJ1-1
CDR3aa: CASSLHGETEAFF
CDR3nt: TGTGCCAGCAGCTTGCATGGGGAGACTGAAGCTTTCTTT

v_gene: TRBV7-2
abundance: .
d_gene: TRBD2
j_gene: TRBJ2-2
CDR3aa: CASSFSGRGTGELFF
CDR3nt: TGTGCCAGCAGCTTTAGCGGGAGGGGCACCGGGGAGCTGTTTTTT

v_gene: TRBV6-5
abundance: .
d_gene: .
j_gene: TRBJ1-5
CDR3aa: CASVGTGSYQPQHF
CDR3nt: TGTGCCAGCGTCGGCACAGGGTCCTATCAGCCCCAGCATTTT

v_gene: TRBV2
abundance: .
d_gene: .
j_gene: TRBJ2-7
CDR3aa: CASLEDRYSEQYF
CDR3nt: TGTGCCAGTCTGGAAGACCGCTACAGCGAGCAGTACTTC

v_gene: TRBV7-9
abundance: .
d_gene: .
j_gene: TRBJ1-2
CDR3aa: CASRIGAGDGYTF
CDR3nt: TGTGCCAGCAGAATAGGAGCGGGCGATGGCTACACCTTC

v_gene: TRBV19
abundance: once
d_gene: TRBD1
j_gene: TRBJ2-7
CDR3aa: CASKRDRHYEQYF
CDR3nt: TGTGCCAGTAAAAGGGACAGACACTACGAGCAGTACTTC

v_gene: TRBV3-1/TRBV3-2
abundance: few
d_gene: .
j_gene: TRBJ1-1
CDR3aa: CASSQLGGNTEAFF
CDR3nt: TGTGCCAGCAGCCAACTCGGAGGGAACACTGAAGCTTTCTTT

v_gene: TRBV6-5
abundance: .
d_gene: TRBD2
j_gene: TRBJ2-2
CDR3aa: CASSYSIREATGELFF
CDR3nt: TGTGCCAGCAGTTACTCGATACGGGAGGCCACCGGGGAGCTGTTTTTT

v_gene: TRBV28
abundance: .
d_gene: TRBD1
j_gene: TRBJ2-1
CDR3aa: CASSTSGGAYNEQFF
CDR3nt: TGTGCCAGCAGTACCTCAGGGGGCGCCTACAATGAGCAGTTCTTC

v_gene: TRBV4-1
abundance: .
d_gene: .
j_gene: TRBJ2-1
CDR3aa: CASSPFTANYNEQFF
CDR3nt: TGCGCCAGCAGCCCCTTCACAGCCAACTACAATGAGCAGTTCTTC

v_gene: TRBV18
abundance: many
d_gene: TRBD1
j_gene: TRBJ1-2
CDR3aa: CASALRQGEYGYTF
CDR3nt: TGTGCCAGCGCATTAAGACAGGGGGAATATGGCTACACCTTC

v_gene: TRBV5-1
abundance: .
d_gene: TRBD1
j_gene: TRBJ2-2
CDR3aa: CASRTGTNTGELFF
CDR3nt: TGCGCCAGCAGGACAGGGACGAACACCGGGGAGCTGTTTTTT

v_gene: TRBV7-2
abundance: .
d_gene: .
j_gene: TRBJ2-7
CDR3aa: CASSLISAPDTSYEQYF
CDR3nt: TGTGCCAGCAGCTTAATCTCAGCCCCCGACACTTCCTACGAGCAGTACTTC

v_gene: TRBV30
abundance: once
d_gene: .
j_gene: TRBJ1-4
CDR3aa: CAWSLRGGMFF
CDR3nt: TGTGCCTGGAGTTTAAGGGGGGGAATGTTTTTT

v_gene: TRBV20-1
abundance: .
d_gene: TRBD1
j_gene: TRBJ1-2
CDR3aa: CSARGTGNTF
CDR3nt: TGCAGTGCTAGAGGGACAGGGAACACCTTC